This is a list of T cell receptor beta chains from one sample in a study of blood T cell repertoires in COVID-19. Sequencing was performed with immunoSEQ multiplex PCR; in TCRdb, only in-frame clones are kept and a portion is missing. The table lists fewer than 300,000 clones, more than 85% of them singletons. The sequencing sample was made of peripheral blood. These receptors all stem from a woman between 25 and 40 years old with COVID-19, enrolled during active disease. CDR3s include the opening cysteine and the closing phenylalanine or tryptophan. D genes are given only for firm matches. Where a row states a size, it is once, few, many or the class of an expanded clone; other rows omit it.

>-|TRBJ1-5|TRBV19|-
CASRGIGGSNQPQHF
TGTGCCAGTAGAGGGATTGGGGGCAGCAATCAGCCCCAGCATTTT
>-|TRBJ2-2|TRBV10-3|-
CAISVVQLNTGELFF
TGTGCCATCAGTGTAGTACAGTTAAACACCGGGGAGCTGTTTTTT
>TRBD2|TRBJ2-2|TRBV5-4|-
CASSFRLAGDTGELFF
TGTGCCAGCAGCTTCCGACTAGCGGGGGACACCGGGGAGCTGTTTTTT
>-|TRBJ2-7|TRBV21-1|-
CASSAASGRTSYEQYF
TGTGCCAGCAGCGCGGCTAGCGGGAGGACCTCCTACGAGCAGTACTTC
>TRBD1|TRBJ1-1|TRBV27|-
CASSPGGLNEAFF
TGTGCCAGCAGTCCAGGGGGACTGAATGAAGCTTTCTTT
>TRBD1|TRBJ1-1|TRBV19|-
CASSMGQSYEAFF
TGTGCCAGTAGTATGGGACAGAGTTATGAAGCTTTCTTT
>TRBD1|TRBJ2-2|TRBV6-5|-
CASSQAGGDTGELFF
TGTGCCAGCAGCCAAGCAGGGGGCGACACCGGGGAGCTGTTTTTT
>-|TRBJ2-7|TRBV3-1/TRBV3-2|-
CASSQERSGNYEQYF
TGTGCCAGCAGCCAAGAGAGGTCAGGGAATTACGAGCAGTACTTC
>-|TRBJ2-7|TRBV10-1|few
CASSDGPYEQYF
TGCGCCAGCAGTGATGGGCCCTACGAGCAGTACTTC
>-|TRBJ2-2|TRBV19|-
CASSIDFGSELFF
TGTGCCAGTAGTATAGACTTCGGGTCGGAGCTGTTTTTT
>TRBD1|TRBJ1-5|TRBV15|once
CATSSPGTVNQPQHF
TGTGCCACCAGCAGCCCCGGGACAGTCAATCAGCCCCAGCATTTT
>-|TRBJ1-6|TRBV5-4|-
CASSPRGVSLHF
TGTGCCAGCAGCCCCCGAGGAGTCTCTCTCCACTTT
>TRBD1|TRBJ2-7|TRBV15|once
CATSRDRRTYEQYF
TGTGCCACCAGCAGGGACAGGAGAACCTACGAGCAGTACTTC